This T cell receptor (beta chain) derives from a study of CD8 T cells in Susac syndrome. After extraction with the RNeasy kit, roughly 0.5 to 1 ug of the RNA was reverse transcribed using random hexamers. One entry per CDR3 protein results from TCRdb running MiXCR on the immunoSEQ multiplex PCR reads. The profile covers around 190,000 distinct CDR3 sequences, with approximately 94% appearing a single time and around 0.11% taken by the ten largest. Under recently defined diagnostic criteria, the patients with Susac syndrome qualified as having definite or probable disease. The CD8+ and CD4+ T cells were isolated magnetically using a negative isolation approach, whereas the TEMRA cells were enriched by FACS. V was clipped by 5 bases and J by 0 bases, with 14 bases between them. This CDR3 is 16 amino acids long. The germline gives CDR1 KGHDR, CDR2 SFDVKD. This clonotype came up once.

Sequences were obtained from CD4+ T cells from PBMCs. The chain links TRBV24-1 to TRBJ2-3; no firm D call. The source is a human donor with Susac syndrome. CDR3 in amino acids: CATSGGLGRSTDTQYF. CDR3 bases: TGTGCCACCAGTGGGGGATTAGGACGAAGCACAGATACGCAGTATTTT.